This T cell receptor (beta chain) was sequenced in a study of blood T cell repertoires in COVID-19. This clone was detected once. Generated by immunoSEQ multiplex PCR, the TCRdb table keeps only in-frame clones and is missing some. The sample has some 300,000 clones; around four fifths are singletons. The V and J ends lost 6 bases and 0 bases respectively, with 8 bases between them. This CDR3 spans 13 amino acids. Input material: peripheral blood. This receptor was obtained from a woman aged 50 to 65 with active or convalescent COVID-19. The chain uses TRBV12-3 or TRBV12-4 and TRBJ1-1; the D is unclear. CDR3 nucleotide sequence: TGTGCCAGCAGCCAGTATATGAACACTGAAGCTTTCTTT. It specifies CASSQYMNTEAFF.